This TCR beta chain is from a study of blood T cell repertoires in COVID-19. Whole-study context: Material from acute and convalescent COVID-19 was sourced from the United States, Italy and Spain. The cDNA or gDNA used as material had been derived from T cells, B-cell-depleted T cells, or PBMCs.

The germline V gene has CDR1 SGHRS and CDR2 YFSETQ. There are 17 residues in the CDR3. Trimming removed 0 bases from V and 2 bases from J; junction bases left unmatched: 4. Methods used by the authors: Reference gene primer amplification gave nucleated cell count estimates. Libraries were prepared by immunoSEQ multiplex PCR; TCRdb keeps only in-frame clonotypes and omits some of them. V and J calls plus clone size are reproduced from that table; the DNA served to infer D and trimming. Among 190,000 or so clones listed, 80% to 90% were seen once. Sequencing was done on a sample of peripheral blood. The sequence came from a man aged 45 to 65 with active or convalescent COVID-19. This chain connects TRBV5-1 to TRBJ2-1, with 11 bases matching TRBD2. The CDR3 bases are TGCGCCAGCAGCTTGGGGTCTAGCGGGAGGACCTACAATGAGCAGTTCTTC. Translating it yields CASSLGSSGRTYNEQFF.